This passage covers 2 T cell receptor beta chains from one sample sequenced in a study of metastatic and nonmetastatic thyroid tumors. TCRdb re-analyzed the PCR reads using MiXCR. Counted here are tens of thousands of clones, about 16% occurring once; the ten biggest clones make up around 4%. No patient had received any treatment before thyroid surgery. Sequencing input: blood. These receptors originate from a female donor with papillary thyroid cancer or a benign thyroid nodule (not recorded which). Some clones in this sample may be carry-over from other donors' samples.

The chain's CDR3 is CAISALTAGKDNEQFF. The CDR3 coding sequence is TGTGCCATCAGTGCCCTGACAGCGGGCAAGGATAATGAGCAGTTCTTC. The chain couples TRBV10-3 to TRBJ2-1; perhaps TRBD2 as D (6 bases). V was shortened by 4 bases and J by 7 bases, with 20 bases between the two germline ends. CDR1 and CDR2 from the germline V gene are ENHRY and SYGVKD. This CDR3 is 16 amino acids long.

This clone was counted only a few times. A read error may account for a junction end that differs from germline. The rearrangement joins TRBV28 to TRBJ1-5; D is perhaps TRBD1 (5 bases). This CDR3 comprises 15 residues. Germline lookup yields CDR1 MDHEN and CDR2 SYDVKM. The CDR3 coding sequence is TGTTCCAGCAGTTTGCCGGACATGGAGGATCAGCCCCAGCATTTT. Amino acids: CSSSLPDMEDQPQHF.